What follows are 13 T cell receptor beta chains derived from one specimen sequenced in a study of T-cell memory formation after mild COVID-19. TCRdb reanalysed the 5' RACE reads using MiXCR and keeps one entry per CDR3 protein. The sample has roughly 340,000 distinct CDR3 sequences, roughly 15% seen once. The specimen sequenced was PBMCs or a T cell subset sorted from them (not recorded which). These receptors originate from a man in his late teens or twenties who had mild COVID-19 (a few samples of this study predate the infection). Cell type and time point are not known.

This CDR3 reads CASSPTAGGYNEQFF. CDR3 bases: TGTGCCAGCTCACCTACAGCGGGGGGGTACAATGAGCAGTTCTTC. The chain recombines TRBV18 with TRBJ2-1; TRBD2 matches at 10 bases. Germline CDR1 reads KGHSH; CDR2 reads LQKENI. This CDR3 contains 15 residues. Trimming cost V 3 bases and J 4 bases; bases outside gene matches: 3.

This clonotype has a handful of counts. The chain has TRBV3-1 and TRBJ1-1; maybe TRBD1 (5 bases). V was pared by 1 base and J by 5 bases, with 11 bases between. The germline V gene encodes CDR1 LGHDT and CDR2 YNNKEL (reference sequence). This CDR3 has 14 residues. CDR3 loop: CASSQGLGETEAFF. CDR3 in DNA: TGTGCCAGCAGCCAAGGGTTGGGGGAAACTGAAGCTTTCTTT.

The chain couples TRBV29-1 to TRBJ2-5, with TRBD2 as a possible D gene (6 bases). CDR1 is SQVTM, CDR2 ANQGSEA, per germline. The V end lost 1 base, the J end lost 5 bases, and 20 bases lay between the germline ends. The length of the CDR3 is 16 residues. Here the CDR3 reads CSVEGRAPGKGETQYF. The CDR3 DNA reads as TGCAGCGTTGAAGGGAGGGCCCCAGGGAAGGGGGAGACCCAGTACTTC.

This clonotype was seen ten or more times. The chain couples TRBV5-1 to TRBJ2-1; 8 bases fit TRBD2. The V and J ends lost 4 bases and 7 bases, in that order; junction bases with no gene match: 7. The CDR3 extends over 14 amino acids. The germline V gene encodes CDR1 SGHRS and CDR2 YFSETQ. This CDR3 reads CASSPGGGENEQFF. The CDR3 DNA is TGCGCCAGCAGCCCCGGGGGGGGGGAGAATGAGCAGTTCTTC.

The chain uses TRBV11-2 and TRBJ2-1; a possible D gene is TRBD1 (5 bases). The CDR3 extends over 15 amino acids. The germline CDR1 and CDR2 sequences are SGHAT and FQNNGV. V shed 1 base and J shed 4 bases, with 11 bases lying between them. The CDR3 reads CASSLGVGPYNEQFF. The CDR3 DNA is TGTGCCAGCAGCTTAGGAGTGGGGCCATACAATGAGCAGTTCTTC.

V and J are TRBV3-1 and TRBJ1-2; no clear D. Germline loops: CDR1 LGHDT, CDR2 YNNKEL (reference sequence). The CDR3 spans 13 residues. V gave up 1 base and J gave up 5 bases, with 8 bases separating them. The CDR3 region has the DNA TGTGCCAGCAGCCAAGGAGCTTATTATGGCTACACCTTC. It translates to CASSQGAYYGYTF.

The CDR3 sequence is CASSSRGGGTNYGYTF. CDR3 sequence (DNA): TGCGCCAGCAGCTCCAGGGGCGGAGGGACCAACTATGGCTACACCTTC. The chain recombines TRBV5-1 with TRBJ1-2; possibly TRBD1 for D (6 bases). The CDR3 runs 16 residues. The V end was cut by 3 bases, the J end by 2 bases, with 17 bases between. Germline values: CDR1 SGHRS, CDR2 YFSETQ. Filled out from reference TRBV5-1 and TRBJ1-2, the complete variable domain reads KAGVTQTPRYLIKTRGQQVTLSCSPISGHRSVSWYQQTPGQGLQFLFEYFSETQRNKGNFPGRFSGRQFSNSRSEMNVSTLELGDSALYLCASSSRGGGTNYGYTFGSGTRLTVV.

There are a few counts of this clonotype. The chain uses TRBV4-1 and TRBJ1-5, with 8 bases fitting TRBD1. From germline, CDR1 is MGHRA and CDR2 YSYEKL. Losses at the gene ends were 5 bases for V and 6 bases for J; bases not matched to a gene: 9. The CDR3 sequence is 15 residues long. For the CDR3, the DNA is TGCGCCAGCAGCTCGGGCGGGACAGGCAGTCAGCCCCAGCATTTT. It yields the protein CASSSGGTGSQPQHF.

The CDR3 coding sequence is TGTGCCAGCAGCTCGAGACAGGGAGGGTGGGGTGAAGCTTTCTTT. Translating it yields CASSSRQGGWGEAFF. V gene TRBV7-2 combines with J gene TRBJ1-1, with TRBD1 matching over 7 bases. Germline CDR1 SGHTA, CDR2 FQGNSA. The CDR3 covers 15 residues. Trimming removed 4 bases from V and 7 bases from J; junction bases left unmatched: 12.

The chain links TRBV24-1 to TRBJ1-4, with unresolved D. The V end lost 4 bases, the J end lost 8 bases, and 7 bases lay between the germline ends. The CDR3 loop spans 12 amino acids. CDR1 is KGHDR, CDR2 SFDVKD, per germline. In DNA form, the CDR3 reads TGTGCCACCAGTGACGGACGGGAAAAACTGTTTTTT. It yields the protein CATSDGREKLFF.

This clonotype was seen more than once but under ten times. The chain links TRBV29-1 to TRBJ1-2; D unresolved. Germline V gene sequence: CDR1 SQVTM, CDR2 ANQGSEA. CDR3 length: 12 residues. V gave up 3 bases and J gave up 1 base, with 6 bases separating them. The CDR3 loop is CSVEDLNYGYTF. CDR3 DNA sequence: TGCAGCGTTGAGGACCTTAACTATGGCTACACCTTC. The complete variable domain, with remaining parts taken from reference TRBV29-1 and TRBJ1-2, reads SAVISQKPSRDICQRGTSLTIQCQVDSQVTMMFWYRQQPGQSLTLIATANQGSEATYESGFVIDKFPISRPNLTFSTLTVSNMSPEDSSIYLCSVEDLNYGYTFGSGTRLTVV.

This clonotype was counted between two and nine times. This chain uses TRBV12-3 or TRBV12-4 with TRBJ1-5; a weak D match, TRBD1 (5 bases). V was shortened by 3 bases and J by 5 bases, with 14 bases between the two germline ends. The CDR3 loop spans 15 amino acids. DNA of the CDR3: TGTGCCAGCAGTTTCCGTCTCTGGGGGGATCAGCCCCAGCATTTT. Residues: CASSFRLWGDQPQHF.

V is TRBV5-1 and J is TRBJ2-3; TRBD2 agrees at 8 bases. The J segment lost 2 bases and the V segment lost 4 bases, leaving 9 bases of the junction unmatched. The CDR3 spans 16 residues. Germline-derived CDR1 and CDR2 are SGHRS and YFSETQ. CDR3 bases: TGCGCCAGCAGCCTGGCGGGGGGAACCCCCACAGATACGCAGTATTTT. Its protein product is CASSLAGGTPTDTQYF.